This paragraph covers one TCR beta chain sequence. This clonotype was seen ten or more times. Its binding antigen is unknown. No base-level quality is on record; no much larger clone is a single base apart. The data were obtained in a study of CD8+CD57+ T cells in acquired aplastic anemia (dated by TCRdb to 2016 to 2019). Study-wide context: Extracted DNA from sorted CD4+ and CD8+ cells averaged 3.2 ug, ranging from roughly 0.2 to 30 ug. CD8+CD57+ expansion was defined as frequency above the mean frequency observed in healthy subjects.

Based on the germline V gene, the CDR1 and CDR2 sequences are SGHDT and YYEEEE. The CDR3 contains 13 residues, cysteine and phenylalanine counted. Just CDR3 DNA is preserved here, 39 bases in frame from base 1. V gives up 1 base and J gives up 5 bases, and the segment between their germline ends measures 7 bases. Findings and caveats that apply to the study as a whole: CD8+ Simpson's diversity did not differ significantly between patients and healthy controls (P=0.060). Some 30 CD8+ CDR3 sequences were shared between patients and controls but appeared highly expressed in patients and within their immunodominant clones.

Genomic DNA served as template for TCR beta VDJ combination and CDR3 sequence profiling. An Illumina HiSeq 2000 was used for TCR repertoire sequencing. The original pipeline was this. TRBV/TRBJ rearrangement plots, CDR3 size and DJ length profiles, and Simpson's diversity index were used to evaluate the repertoires. The most abundant DNA sequence in the deep sequencing data was defined as the immunodominant clone. CDR3 amino acid sequences were screened for sharing across subjects and were compared with published repertoires and the VDJdb database. TCRdb passed the public sequencing reads through fastp at Q25 and MiXCR, retaining productive beta sequences. Duplicate CDR3 protein sequences are folded into a single record with the most common DNA and genes. The V and J calls reflect TCRdb's pipeline rather than the authors' work. The sample yields approximately 150,000 distinct CDR3 sequences; around 48% were counted once. Of the sample, more than 0.85% falls within the top ten clones.

Flow cytometry had shown CD8+CD57+ cell expansion in the patients selected for sequencing. All patients had severe acquired aplastic anemia diagnosed by International Study of Aplastic Anemia and Agranulocytosis and Camitta criteria. No therapy had been received by the patients at the time of blood sampling. In the study, sorted CD4+ and CD8+ blood T cells from patients with severe aplastic anemia and from healthy subjects underwent deep sequencing of TCR repertoires. Patients were enrolled under clinicaltrials.gov protocols 00001620, 01623167, 00001397, 00071045, 00081523 and 00961064 in the USA. Ficoll-Paque density gradient centrifugation was used to isolate peripheral blood mononuclear cells. Before DNA extraction, CD4+ and CD8+ T cells were sorted with FACS or magnetic beads.

The rearrangement combines TRBV5-6 with TRBJ2-1; the D gene is perhaps TRBD1, on 5 matching bases. The source is a human donor with aplastic anemia. The specimen was sorted CD4+, CD8+, or CD8+CD57+ T cells (not recorded which) from PBMCs. The DNA sequence is TGTGCCAGCAGCTTGAGACAGAACAATGAGCAGTTCTTC. Its product reads: CASSLRQNNEQFF.